The next 9 T cell receptor beta chains were all read from a single sample in a study of blood T cells in healthy people across ages. Primers used in a second PCR of roughly 7 to 12 cycles were a sample-barcoded 5' primer and a J-beta primer mix. TCRdb analysed the 5' RACE reads with MiXCR anew, one entry per CDR3 protein. Among roughly 2 million distinct CDR3 sequences listed, around half were seen once. The sample was blood. The receptor set was obtained from a woman aged 40-49 years in good health.

The V gene is TRBV3-1, the J gene TRBJ2-1; weak D call: TRBD2 (5 bases). Looked up from germline, CDR1 is LGHDT and CDR2 is YNNKEL (reference sequence). The CDR3 runs to 12 residues. Between the trimmed V and J ends, which lost 3 bases and 10 bases, there was a span of 10 bases. The CDR3 bases are TGTGCCAGCAGCCATCTCGGGAAGGAGCAGTTCTTC. Its protein is CASSHLGKEQFF.

The V call is TRBV6-1, the J call TRBJ2-1; D may be TRBD1 (6 bases). Germline V gives CDR1 MNHNS, CDR2 SASEGT. This CDR3 spans 18 amino acids. V shed 4 bases and J shed 3 bases, with 22 bases lying between them. The CDR3 DNA is TGTGCCAGCAGTGCCAACGAGGGACACACAATCATCTACAATGAGCAGTTCTTC. It specifies CASSANEGHTIIYNEQFF.

This clonotype was observed a handful of times. CDR3 sequence: CASSLARYNLKTGGTDIQYF. The CDR3 nucleotides read TGTGCCAGCAGCTTAGCGCGATATAACCTTAAGACAGGGGGTACGGACATTCAGTACTTC. The V call is TRBV7-6, the J call TRBJ2-4, with 9 nucleotides matching TRBD1. This CDR3 contains 20 residues. Germline assignment: CDR1 SGHVS and CDR2 FNYEAQ. The trim removed 0 bases at V and 8 bases at J, leaving 20 bases unmatched.

The CDR3 coding sequence is TGTGCCAGCAGCGCTGGACAGGGAGAACGGCCTAATGAAAAACTGTTTTTT. It specifies CASSAGQGERPNEKLFF. The V and J genes are TRBV6-1 and TRBJ1-4, with TRBD1 identical over 8 bases. Germline V gene lookup returns CDR1 MNHNS and CDR2 SASEGT. J gave up 3 bases and V 6 bases, and 12 bases lay outside the gene matches. The CDR3 extends over 17 amino acids.

About this clonotype: The junction departs from the called germline gene at one end, perhaps through a read error. The gene calls are TRBV2 and TRBJ2-1; no clear D. The CDR3 runs to 15 residues. Germline assignment: CDR1 SNHLY and CDR2 FYNNEI. The CDR3 here is CASSRARPSDNEQFF. Here the CDR3 DNA reads TGTGCCAGCAGCCGTGCGAGGCCCTCCGACAATGAGCAGTTCTTC.

In its sample, this clonotype was seen a few times. The junction departs from germline at one end; a sequencing error may be responsible. V gene TRBV7-2 combines with J gene TRBJ2-3, with D uncertain. CDR3 size: 13 residues. Germline loops: CDR1 SGHTA, CDR2 FQGNSA. DNA of the CDR3: TGCGCCAGCAGCTTAGCAATTTTAGATACGCAGTATTTT. The encoded protein is CASSLAILDTQYF.

On this clonotype itself: A read error may account for a junction end that differs from germline. V usage is TRBV27 and J usage is TRBJ2-1, with TRBD2 matching over 10 bases. Germline loops: CDR1 MNHEY, CDR2 SMNVEV (reference sequence). The CDR3 has 16 amino acids. Written as DNA, the CDR3 is TGTGCCGGCAGTTTATCGGGCCTAGCGGGGGACAATGAGCAGTTCTTC. Translation: CAGSLSGLAGDNEQFF.

This sequence joins TRBV20-1 and TRBJ2-3; 10 nucleotides align to TRBD2. Germline V gene lookup returns CDR1 DFQATT and CDR2 SNEGSKA (reference sequence). J gave up 6 bases and V 4 bases, and 10 bases lay outside the gene matches. The CDR3 is made up of 15 amino acids. CDR3 protein: CSAIDPSGGRDTQYF. As DNA, the CDR3 is TGCAGTGCTATTGACCCTAGCGGGGGCCGGGATACGCAGTATTTT.

About this clonotype itself: A junction end diverges from the germline sequence, so it may reflect a read error. The chain has TRBV15 and TRBJ2-5, with D perhaps matching TRBD1 (6 bases). The CDR3 runs 15 residues. CDR1 is LNHNV and CDR2 is YYDKDF in the germline V gene (reference sequence). The chain's CDR3 is CATSRVDRYQESQYF. The CDR3 DNA follows: TGTGCCACCAGCAGAGTCGACAGGTACCAAGAGTCCCAGTACTTC.